The clone carrying this T cell receptor (beta chain) was recorded at least ten times. Its cognate antigen is unknown. CDR3 length: 16 residues. V dropped 10 bases and J dropped 3; count of bases not matched to a gene: 15. The germline gives CDR1 LNHNV, CDR2 YYDKDF (reference sequence). This sample is drawn from a study of T cell repertoires in cytomegalovirus infection. Turning to the study itself: Evidence of both CMV infection and a matching HLA type came from public TCR beta signatures. Study-wide results and caveats: Identification of carriers of CMV plus the relevant HLA was achieved through cumulative public TCR beta family frequency. The response measured ex vivo was dominated by TCR beta clonotypes (HLA-C-restricted and CMV-specific).

TCRdb re-derived calls from the reads in MiXCR, one entry per CDR3 protein. The sample yields fewer than 250,000 distinct CDR3 sequences, approximately 22% seen once. The chain has TRBV15 and TRBJ2-1, with 7 bases aligning to TRBD1. The source material was CD8+ T cells from PBMCs. The sequence was obtained from a human donor in good health (CMV status not recorded). Some clones in this sample may be carry-over from other donors' samples. CDR3 sequence reads: CAIEDYTGANYNEQFF. Written as DNA, the CDR3 is TGTGCCATCGAGGATTACACAGGGGCGAACTACAATGAGCAGTTCTTC.